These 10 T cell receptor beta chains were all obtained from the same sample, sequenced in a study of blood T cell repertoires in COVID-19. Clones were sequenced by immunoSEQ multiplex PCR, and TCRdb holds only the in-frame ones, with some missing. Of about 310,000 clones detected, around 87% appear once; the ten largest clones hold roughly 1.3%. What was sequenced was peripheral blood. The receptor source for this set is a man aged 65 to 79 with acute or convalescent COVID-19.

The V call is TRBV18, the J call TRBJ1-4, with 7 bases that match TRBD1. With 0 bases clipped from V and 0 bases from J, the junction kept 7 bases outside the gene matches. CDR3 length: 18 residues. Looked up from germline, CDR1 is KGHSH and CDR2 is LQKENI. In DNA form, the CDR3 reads TGTGCCAGCTCACCACCGAGAGGGACAGCACCAACTAATGAAAAACTGTTTTTT. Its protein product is CASSPPRGTAPTNEKLFF.

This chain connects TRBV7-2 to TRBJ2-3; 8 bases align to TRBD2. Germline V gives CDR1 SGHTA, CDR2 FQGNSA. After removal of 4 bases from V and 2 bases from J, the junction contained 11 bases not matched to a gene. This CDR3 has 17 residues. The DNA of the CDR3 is TGTGCCAGCAGCTGGGGGGCCGGACTAGCCTCCACAGATACGCAGTATTTT. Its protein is CASSWGAGLASTDTQYF.

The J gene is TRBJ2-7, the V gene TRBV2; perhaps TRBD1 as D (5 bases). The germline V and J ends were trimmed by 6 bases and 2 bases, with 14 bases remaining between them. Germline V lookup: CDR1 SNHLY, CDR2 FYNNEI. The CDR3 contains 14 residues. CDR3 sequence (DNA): TGTGCCAGCAGCGTTGGGGCCTCCACCTACGAGCAGTACTTC. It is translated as CASSVGASTYEQYF.

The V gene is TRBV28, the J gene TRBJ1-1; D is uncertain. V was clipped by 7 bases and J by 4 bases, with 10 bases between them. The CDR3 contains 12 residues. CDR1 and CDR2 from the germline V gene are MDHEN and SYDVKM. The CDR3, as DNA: TGTGCCAGCATTGCGGGGAGCACTGAAGCTTTCTTT. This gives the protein CASIAGSTEAFF.

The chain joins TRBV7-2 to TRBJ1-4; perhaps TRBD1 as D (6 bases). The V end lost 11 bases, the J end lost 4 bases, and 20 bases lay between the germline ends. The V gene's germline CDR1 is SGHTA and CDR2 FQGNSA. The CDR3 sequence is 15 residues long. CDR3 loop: CAPRKPGQSNEKLFF. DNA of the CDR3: TGTGCCCCCCGGAAACCGGGACAAAGTAATGAAAAACTGTTTTTT.

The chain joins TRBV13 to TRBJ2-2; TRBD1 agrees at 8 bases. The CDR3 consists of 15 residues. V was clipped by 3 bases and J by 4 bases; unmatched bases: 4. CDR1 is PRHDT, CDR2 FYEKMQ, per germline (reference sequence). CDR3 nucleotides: TGTGCCAGCAGCTTGGGACAGGACGCCACCGGGGAGCTGTTTTTT. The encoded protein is CASSLGQDATGELFF.

The CDR3 region is CASSLPGAGDGLETQYF. CDR3 DNA sequence: TGCGCCAGCAGCTTGCCTGGAGCGGGGGACGGTTTGGAGACCCAGTACTTC. This chain uses TRBV5-1 with TRBJ2-5; 8 bases match TRBD2. Germline V gene sequence: CDR1 SGHRS, CDR2 YFSETQ. This CDR3 comprises 17 residues. V was clipped by 1 base and J by 5 bases; unmatched bases: 13.

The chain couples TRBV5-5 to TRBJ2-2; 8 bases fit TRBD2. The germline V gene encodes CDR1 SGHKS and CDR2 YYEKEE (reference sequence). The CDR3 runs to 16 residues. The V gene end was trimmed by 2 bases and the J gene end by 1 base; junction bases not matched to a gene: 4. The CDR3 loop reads CASSLAGVRNTGELFF. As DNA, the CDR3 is TGTGCCAGCAGCTTAGCGGGAGTGAGGAACACCGGGGAGCTGTTTTTT.

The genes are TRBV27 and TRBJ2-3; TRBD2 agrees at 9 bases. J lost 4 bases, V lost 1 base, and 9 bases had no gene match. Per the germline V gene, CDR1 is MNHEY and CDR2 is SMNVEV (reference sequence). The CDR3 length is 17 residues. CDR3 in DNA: TGTGCCAGCAGTTTATTGGCGGCGGGGGGGTTTTCAGATACGCAGTATTTT. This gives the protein CASSLLAAGGFSDTQYF.

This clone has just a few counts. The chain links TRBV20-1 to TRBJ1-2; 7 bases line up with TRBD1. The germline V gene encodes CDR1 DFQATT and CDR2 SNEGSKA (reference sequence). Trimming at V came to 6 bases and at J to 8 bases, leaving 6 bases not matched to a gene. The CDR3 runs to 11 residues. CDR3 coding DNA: TGCAGTGCCGCGACAGGGTTCGGCTACACCTTC. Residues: CSAATGFGYTF.